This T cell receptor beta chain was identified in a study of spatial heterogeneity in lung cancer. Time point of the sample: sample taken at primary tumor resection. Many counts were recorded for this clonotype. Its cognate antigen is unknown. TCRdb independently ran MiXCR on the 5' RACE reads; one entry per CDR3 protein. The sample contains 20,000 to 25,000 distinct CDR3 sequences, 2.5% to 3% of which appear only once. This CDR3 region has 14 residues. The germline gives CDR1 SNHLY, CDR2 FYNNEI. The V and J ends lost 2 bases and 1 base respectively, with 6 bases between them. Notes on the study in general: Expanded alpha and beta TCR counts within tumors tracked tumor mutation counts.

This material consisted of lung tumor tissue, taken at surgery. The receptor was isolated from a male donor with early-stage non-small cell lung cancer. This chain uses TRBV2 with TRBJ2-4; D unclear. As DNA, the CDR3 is TGTGCCAGCAGTGAAAGGTTTGCCAAAAACATTCAGTACTTC. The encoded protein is CASSERFAKNIQYF.